The subject of this entry is one T cell receptor beta chain. The sample originates from a study of Tregs in tolerant kidney transplant recipients. CDR1 is SGHTA, CDR2 FQGNSA, per germline. This CDR3 region has 16 residues. The V segment lost 5 bases and the J segment 6 bases; nucleotides outside the gene matches: 13. Measured with immunoSEQ multiplex PCR; TCRdb has only the in-frame clones, and not every one. The sample has some 68,000 clones, roughly 84% seen once. Specimen: CD4+ T cells from blood. This TCR derives from a human donor in good health. The gene calls are TRBV7-2 and TRBJ2-3; 8 bases match TRBD1. The CDR3 DNA reads as TGTGCCAGCAGCGACAGGGGTTTTTCGGACGGGGATACGCAGTATTTT. As protein: CASSDRGFSDGDTQYF.